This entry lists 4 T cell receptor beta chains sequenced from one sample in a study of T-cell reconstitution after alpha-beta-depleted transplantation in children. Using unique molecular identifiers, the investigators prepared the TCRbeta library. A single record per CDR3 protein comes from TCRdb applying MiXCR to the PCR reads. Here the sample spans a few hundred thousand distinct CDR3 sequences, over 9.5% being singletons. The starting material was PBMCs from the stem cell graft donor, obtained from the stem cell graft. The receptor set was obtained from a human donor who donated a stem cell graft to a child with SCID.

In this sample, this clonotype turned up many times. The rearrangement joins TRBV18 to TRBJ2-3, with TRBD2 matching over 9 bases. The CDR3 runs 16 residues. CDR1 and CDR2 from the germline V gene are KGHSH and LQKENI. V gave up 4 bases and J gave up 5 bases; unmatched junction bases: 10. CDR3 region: CASSLSGGSFKDTQYF. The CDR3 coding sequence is TGTGCCAGCTCACTTAGCGGGGGCTCGTTTAAAGATACGCAGTATTTT.

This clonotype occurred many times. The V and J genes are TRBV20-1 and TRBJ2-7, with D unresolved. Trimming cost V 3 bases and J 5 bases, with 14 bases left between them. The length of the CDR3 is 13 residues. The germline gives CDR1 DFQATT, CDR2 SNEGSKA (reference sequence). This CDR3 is CSARGSSEHEQYF. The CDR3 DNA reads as TGCAGTGCTAGGGGTTCTTCGGAGCACGAGCAGTACTTC.

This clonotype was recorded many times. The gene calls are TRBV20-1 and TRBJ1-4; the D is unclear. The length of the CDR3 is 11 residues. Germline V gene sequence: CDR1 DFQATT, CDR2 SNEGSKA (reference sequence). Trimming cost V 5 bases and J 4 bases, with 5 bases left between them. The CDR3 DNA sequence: TGCAGTGCTGAGGGTAATGAAAAACTGTTTTTT. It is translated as CSAEGNEKLFF.

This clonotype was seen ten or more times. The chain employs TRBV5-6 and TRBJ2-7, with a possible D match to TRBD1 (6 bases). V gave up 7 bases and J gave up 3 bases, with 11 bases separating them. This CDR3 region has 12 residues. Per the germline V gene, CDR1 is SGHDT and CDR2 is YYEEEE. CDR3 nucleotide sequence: TGTGCCAGCGGGGACATTCACTACGAGCAGTACTTC. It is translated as CASGDIHYEQYF.